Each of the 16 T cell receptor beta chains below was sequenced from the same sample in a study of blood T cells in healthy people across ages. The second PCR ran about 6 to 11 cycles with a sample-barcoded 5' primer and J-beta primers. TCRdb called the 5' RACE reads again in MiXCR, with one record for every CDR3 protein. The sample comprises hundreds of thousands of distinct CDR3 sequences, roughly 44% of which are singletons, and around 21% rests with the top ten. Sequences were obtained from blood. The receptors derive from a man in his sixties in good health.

CDR3 nucleotide sequence: TGTGCCAGCAGCCACGTGGGGGAGGGGGCCAACGTCCTGACTTTC. This gives the protein CASSHVGEGANVLTF. The chain combines TRBV7-2 with TRBJ2-6; tentatively, D is TRBD1 or TRBD2 (5 bases each). Trimming removed 5 bases at V and 4 bases at J, with 12 bases between. The length of the CDR3 is 15 residues. Germline values: CDR1 SGHTA, CDR2 FQGNSA.

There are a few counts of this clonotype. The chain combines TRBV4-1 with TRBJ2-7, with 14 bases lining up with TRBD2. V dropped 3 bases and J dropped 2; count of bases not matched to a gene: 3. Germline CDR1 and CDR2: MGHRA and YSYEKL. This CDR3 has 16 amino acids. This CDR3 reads CASSQGTSGGTYEQYF. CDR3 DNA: TGCGCCAGCAGCCAGGGGACTAGCGGGGGAACCTACGAGCAGTACTTC.

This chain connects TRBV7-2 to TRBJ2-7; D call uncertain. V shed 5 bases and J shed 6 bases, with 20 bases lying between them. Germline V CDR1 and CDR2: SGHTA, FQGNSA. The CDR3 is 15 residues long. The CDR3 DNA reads TGTGCCAGCAGCCCTGATGGTATAGGGCTGGTCGAGCAGTACTTC. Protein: CASSPDGIGLVEQYF. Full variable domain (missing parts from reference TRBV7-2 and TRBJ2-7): GAGVSQSPSNKVTEKGKDVELRCDPISGHTALYWYRQSLGQGLEFLIYFQGNSAPDKSGLPSDRFSAERTGGSVSTLTIQRTQQEDSAVYLCASSPDGIGLVEQYFGPGTRLTVT.

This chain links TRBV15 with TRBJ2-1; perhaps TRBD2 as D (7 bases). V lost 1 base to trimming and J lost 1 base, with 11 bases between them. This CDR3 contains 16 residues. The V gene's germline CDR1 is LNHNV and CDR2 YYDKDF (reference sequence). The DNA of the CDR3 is TGTGCCACCAGCAGAGGAGGGGGAGGGTCCTACAATGAGCAGTTCTTC. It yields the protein CATSRGGGGSYNEQFF.

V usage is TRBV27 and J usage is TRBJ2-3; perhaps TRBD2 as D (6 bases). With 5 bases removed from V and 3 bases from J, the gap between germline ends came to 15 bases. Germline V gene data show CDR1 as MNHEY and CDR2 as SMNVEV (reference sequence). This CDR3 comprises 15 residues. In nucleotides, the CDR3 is TGTGCCAGCAGTCCCGGGACCGCGGGGACAGATACGCAGTATTTT. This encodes CASSPGTAGTDTQYF.

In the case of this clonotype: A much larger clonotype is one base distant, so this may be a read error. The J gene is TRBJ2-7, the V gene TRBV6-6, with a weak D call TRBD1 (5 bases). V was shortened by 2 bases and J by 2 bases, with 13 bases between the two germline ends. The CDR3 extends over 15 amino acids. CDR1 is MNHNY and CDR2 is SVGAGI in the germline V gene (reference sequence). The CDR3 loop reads CASSYADNRAYEQYF. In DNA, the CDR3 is TGTGCCAGCAGTTACGCGGACAACCGTGCCTACGAGCAGTACTTC.

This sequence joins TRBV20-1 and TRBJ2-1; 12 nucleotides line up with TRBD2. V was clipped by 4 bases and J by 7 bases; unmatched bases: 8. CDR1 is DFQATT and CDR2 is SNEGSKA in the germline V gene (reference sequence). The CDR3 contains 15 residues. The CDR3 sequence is CSATWTSGAPNEQFF. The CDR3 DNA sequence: TGCAGTGCTACGTGGACTAGCGGGGCCCCAAATGAGCAGTTCTTC.

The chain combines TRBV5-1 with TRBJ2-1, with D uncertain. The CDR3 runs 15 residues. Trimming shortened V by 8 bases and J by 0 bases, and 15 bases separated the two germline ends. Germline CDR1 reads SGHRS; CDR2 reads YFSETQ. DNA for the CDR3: TGCGCCAGTCTTTCCACGGGTGGCTCCTACAATGAGCAGTTCTTC. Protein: CASLSTGGSYNEQFF.

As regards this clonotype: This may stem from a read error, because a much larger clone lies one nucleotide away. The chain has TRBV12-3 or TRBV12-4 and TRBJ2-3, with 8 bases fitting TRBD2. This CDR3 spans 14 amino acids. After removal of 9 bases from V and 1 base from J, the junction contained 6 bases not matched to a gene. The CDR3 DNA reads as TGTGCCAGAAGTCCGACTAGCGGCACAGATACGCAGTATTTT. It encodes CARSPTSGTDTQYF.

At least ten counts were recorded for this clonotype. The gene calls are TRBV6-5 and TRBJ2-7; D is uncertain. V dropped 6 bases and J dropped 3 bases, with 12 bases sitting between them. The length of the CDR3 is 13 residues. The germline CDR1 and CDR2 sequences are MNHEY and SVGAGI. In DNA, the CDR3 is TGTGCCAGCAGCCATTCCGTGGGCTACGAGCAGTACTTC. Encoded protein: CASSHSVGYEQYF.

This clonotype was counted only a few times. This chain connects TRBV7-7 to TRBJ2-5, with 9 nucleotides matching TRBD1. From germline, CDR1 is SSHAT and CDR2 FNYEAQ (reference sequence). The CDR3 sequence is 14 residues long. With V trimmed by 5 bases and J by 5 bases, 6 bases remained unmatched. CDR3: CASSKTGGGETQYF. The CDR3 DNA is TGTGCCAGCAGCAAGACAGGGGGAGGTGAGACCCAGTACTTC.

In DNA, the CDR3 is TGTGCCAGCAGAGGACAGGCTCCCGGCGAGACCCAGTACTTC. It translates to CASRGQAPGETQYF. The chain joins TRBV6-6 to TRBJ2-5; 7 bases are shared with TRBD1. Trimming cost V 6 bases and J 5 bases; bases outside gene matches: 9. This CDR3 region has 14 residues. Germline lookup yields CDR1 MNHNY and CDR2 SVGAGI (reference sequence).

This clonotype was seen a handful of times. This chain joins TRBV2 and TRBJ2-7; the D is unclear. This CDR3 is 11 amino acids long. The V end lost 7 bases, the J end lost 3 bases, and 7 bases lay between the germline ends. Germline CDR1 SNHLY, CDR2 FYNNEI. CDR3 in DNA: TGTGCCAGCAAGGGATACTACGAGCAGTACTTC. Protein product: CASKGYYEQYF. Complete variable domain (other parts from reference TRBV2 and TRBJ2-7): EPEVTQTPSHQVTQMGQEVILRCVPISNHLYFYWYRQILGQKVEFLVSFYNNEISEKSEIFDDQFSVERPDGSNFTLKIRSTKLEDSAMYFCASKGYYEQYFGPGTRLTVT.

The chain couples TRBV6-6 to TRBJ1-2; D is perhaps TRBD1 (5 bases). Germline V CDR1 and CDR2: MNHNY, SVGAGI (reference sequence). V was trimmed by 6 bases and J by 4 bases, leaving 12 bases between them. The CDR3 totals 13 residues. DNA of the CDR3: TGTGCCAGCAGCCCTATAGACAGCTATGGCTACACCTTC. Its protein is CASSPIDSYGYTF.

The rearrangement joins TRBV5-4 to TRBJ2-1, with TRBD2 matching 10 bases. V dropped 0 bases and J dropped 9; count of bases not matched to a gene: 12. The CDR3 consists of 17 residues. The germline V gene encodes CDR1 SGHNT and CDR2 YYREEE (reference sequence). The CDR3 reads CASSLAPIAGGLGEQFF. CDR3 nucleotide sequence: TGTGCCAGCAGCTTGGCCCCGATAGCGGGGGGCCTCGGTGAGCAGTTCTTC. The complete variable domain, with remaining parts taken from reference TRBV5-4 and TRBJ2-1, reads ETGVTQSPTHLIKTRGQQVTLRCSSQSGHNTVSWYQQALGQGPQFIFQYYREEENGRGNFPPRFSGLQFPNYSSELNVNALELDDSALYLCASSLAPIAGGLGEQFFGPGTRLTVL.

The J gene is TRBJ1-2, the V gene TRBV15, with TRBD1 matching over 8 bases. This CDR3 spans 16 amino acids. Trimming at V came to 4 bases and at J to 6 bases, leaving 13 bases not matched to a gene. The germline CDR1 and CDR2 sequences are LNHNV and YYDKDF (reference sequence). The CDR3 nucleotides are TGTGCCACCAGCAACCCACTGACAGGGGTGCTGCATGGCTACACCTTC. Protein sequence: CATSNPLTGVLHGYTF.